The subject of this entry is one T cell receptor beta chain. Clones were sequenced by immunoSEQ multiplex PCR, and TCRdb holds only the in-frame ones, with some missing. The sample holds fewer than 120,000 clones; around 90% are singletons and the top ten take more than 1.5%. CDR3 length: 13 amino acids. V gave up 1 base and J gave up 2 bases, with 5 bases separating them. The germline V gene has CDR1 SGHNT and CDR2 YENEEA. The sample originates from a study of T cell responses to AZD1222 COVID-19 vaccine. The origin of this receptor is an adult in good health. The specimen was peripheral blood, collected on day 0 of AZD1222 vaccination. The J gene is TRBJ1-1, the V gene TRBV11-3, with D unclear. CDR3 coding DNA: TGTGCCAGCAGCTTAGTAGGAAACACTGAAGCTTTCTTT. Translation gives CASSLVGNTEAFF.